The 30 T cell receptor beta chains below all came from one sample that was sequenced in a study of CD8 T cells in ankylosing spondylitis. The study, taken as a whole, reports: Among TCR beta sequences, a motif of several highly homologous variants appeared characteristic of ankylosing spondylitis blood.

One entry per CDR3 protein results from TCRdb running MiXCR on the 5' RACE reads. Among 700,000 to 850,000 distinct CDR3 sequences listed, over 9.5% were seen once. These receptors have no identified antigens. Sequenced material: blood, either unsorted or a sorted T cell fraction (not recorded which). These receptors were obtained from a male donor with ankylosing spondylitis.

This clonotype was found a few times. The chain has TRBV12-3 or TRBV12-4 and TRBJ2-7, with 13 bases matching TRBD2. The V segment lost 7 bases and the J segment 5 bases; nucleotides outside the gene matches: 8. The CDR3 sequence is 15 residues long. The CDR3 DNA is TGTGCCAGCACCGAGGGACTAGCGGGACGCAACGAGCAGTACTTC. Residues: CASTEGLAGRNEQYF.

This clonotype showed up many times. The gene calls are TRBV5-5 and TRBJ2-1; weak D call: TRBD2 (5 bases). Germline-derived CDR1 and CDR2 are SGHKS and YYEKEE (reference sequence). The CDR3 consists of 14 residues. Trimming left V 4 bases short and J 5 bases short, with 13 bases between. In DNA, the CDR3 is TGTGCCAGCAGCGTGCGGGTAACTAACAATGAGCAGTTCTTC. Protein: CASSVRVTNNEQFF.

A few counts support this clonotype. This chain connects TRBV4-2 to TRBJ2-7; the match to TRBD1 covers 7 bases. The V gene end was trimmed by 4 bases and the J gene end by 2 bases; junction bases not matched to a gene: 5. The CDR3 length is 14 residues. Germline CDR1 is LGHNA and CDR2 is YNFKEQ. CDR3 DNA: TGTGCCAGCAGCCCATCGGGACAGCCCTACGAGCAGTACTTC. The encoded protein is CASSPSGQPYEQYF.

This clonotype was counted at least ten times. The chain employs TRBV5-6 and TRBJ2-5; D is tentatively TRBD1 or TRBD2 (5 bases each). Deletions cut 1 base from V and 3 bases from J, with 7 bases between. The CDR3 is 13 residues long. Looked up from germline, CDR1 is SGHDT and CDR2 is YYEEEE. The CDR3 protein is CASSLLGEETQYF. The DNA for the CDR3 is TGTGCCAGCAGCTTGTTGGGGGAAGAGACCCAGTACTTC.

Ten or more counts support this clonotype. CDR3 residues: CSASFSNSGGTEAFF. CDR3 DNA sequence: TGCAGTGCTAGTTTCTCTAACTCCGGGGGCACTGAAGCTTTCTTT. The gene calls are TRBV20-1 and TRBJ1-1; possibly TRBD1 for D (5 bases). This CDR3 region has 15 residues. Germline V gene sequence: CDR1 DFQATT, CDR2 SNEGSKA (reference sequence). V gave up 3 bases and J gave up 4 bases, with 18 bases separating them.

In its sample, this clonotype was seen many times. CDR3 DNA sequence: TGCGCCAGCAGCTTGGGACAGATCTCCTACGAGCAGTACTTC. Its translation is CASSLGQISYEQYF. The gene calls are TRBV5-1 and TRBJ2-7; D perhaps matches TRBD1 (5 bases). Germline CDR1 SGHRS, CDR2 YFSETQ. The V gene lost 0 bases and the J gene lost 0 bases, with 7 bases spanning the gap. The CDR3 loop spans 14 amino acids.

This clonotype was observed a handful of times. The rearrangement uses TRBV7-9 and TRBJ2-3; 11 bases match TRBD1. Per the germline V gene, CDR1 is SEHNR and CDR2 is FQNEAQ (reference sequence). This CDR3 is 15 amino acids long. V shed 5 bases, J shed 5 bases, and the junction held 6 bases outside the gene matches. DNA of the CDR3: TGTGCCAGCAGCCCTCGGACAGGGGGCGTAGATACGCAGTATTTT. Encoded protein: CASSPRTGGVDTQYF.

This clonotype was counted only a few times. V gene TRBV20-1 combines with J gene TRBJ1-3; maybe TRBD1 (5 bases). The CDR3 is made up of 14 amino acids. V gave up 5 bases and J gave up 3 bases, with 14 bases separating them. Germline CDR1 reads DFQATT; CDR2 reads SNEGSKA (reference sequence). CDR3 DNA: TGCAGTGCTCGGATTCAGGGAGGTGGAAACACCATATATTTT. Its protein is CSARIQGGGNTIYF.

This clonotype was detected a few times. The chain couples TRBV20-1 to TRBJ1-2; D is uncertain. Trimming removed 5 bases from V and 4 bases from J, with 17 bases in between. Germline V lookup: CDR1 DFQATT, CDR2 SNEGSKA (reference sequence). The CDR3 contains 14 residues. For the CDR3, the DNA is TGCAGTGCTCGTCTGAGTGGGGATTTCTATGGCTACACCTTC. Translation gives CSARLSGDFYGYTF.

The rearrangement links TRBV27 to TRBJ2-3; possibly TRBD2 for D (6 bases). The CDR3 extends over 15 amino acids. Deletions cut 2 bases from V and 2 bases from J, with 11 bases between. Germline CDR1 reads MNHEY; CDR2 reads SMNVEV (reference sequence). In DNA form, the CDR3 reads TGTGCCAGCAGTTTACTGGGACTTTTCACAGATACGCAGTATTTT. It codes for CASSLLGLFTDTQYF.

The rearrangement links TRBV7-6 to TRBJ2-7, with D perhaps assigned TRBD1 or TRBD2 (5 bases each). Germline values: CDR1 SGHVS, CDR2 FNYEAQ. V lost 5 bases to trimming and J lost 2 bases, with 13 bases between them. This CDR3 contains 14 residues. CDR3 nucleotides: TGTGCCAGCAGCCCGGGACCTCTCACCTACGAGCAGTACTTC. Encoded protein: CASSPGPLTYEQYF.

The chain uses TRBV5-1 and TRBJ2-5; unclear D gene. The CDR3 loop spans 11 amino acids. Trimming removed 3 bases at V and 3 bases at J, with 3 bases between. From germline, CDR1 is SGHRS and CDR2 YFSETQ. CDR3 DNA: TGCGCCAGCAGCTACGAAGAGACCCAGTACTTC. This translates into CASSYEETQYF.

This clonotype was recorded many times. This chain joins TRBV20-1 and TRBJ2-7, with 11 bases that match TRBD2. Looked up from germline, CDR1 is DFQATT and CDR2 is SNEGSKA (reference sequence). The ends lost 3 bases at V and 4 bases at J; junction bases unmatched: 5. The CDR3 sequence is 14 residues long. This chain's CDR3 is CSASLAGGIYEQYF. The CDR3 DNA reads TGCAGTGCTAGTTTAGCGGGGGGGATATACGAGCAGTACTTC.

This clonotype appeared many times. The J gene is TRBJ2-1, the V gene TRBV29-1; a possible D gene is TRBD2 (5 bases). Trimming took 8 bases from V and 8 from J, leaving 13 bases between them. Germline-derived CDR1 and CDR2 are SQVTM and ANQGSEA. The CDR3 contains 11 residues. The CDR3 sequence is CSTELGDEQFF. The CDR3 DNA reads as TGCAGCACCGAACTCGGGGATGAGCAGTTCTTC.

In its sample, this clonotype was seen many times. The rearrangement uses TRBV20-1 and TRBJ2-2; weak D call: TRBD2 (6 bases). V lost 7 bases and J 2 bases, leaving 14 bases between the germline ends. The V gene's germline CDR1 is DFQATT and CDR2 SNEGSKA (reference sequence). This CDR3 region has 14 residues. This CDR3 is CSVTPGLNTGELFF. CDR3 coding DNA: TGCAGTGTCACACCGGGACTTAACACCGGGGAGCTGTTTTTT.

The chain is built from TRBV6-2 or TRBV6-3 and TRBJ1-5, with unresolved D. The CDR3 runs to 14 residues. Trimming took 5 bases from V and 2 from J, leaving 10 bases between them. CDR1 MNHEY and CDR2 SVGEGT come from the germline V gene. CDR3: CASSNPRGNQPQHF. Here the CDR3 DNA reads TGTGCCAGCAGTAATCCCCGGGGCAATCAGCCCCAGCATTTT.

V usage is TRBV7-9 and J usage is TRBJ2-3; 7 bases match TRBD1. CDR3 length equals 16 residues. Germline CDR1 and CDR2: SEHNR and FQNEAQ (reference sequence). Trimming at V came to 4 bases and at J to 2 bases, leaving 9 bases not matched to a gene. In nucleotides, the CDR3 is TGTGCCAGCAGCTCGTACAGGGGAAGAGACACAGATACGCAGTATTTT. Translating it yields CASSSYRGRDTDTQYF.

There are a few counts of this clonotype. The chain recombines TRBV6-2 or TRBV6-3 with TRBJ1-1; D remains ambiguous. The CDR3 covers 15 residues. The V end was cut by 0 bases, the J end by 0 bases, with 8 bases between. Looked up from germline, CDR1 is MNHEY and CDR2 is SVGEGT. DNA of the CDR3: TGTGCCAGCAGTTACTCCCCAGGTTTGAACACTGAAGCTTTCTTT. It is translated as CASSYSPGLNTEAFF.

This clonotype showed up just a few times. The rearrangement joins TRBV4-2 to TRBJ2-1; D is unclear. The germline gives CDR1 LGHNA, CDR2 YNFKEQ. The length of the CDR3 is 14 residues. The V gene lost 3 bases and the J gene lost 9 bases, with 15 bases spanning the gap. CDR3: CASSHETSGREQFF. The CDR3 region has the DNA TGTGCCAGCAGCCACGAGACCAGTGGGCGTGAGCAGTTCTTC.

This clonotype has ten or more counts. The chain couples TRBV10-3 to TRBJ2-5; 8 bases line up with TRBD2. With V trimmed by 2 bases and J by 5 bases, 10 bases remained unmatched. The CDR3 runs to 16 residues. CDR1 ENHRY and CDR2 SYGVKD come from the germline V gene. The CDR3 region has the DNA TGTGCCATCAGTGAGCCCCCCGCGGGGGGCGTGGAGACCCAGTACTTC. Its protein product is CAISEPPAGGVETQYF.

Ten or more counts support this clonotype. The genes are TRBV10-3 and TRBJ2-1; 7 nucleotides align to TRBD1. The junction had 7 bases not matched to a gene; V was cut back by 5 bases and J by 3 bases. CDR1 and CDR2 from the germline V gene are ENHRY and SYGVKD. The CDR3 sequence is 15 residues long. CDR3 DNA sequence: TGTGCCATCAGTTCATCGGGACAGAACTACAATGAGCAGTTCTTC. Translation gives CAISSSGQNYNEQFF.

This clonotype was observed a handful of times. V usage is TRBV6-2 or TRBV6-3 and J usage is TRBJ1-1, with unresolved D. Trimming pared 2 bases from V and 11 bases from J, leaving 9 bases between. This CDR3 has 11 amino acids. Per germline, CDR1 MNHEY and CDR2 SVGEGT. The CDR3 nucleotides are TGTGCCAGCAGTTACAGGTGGGGTGCTTTCTTT. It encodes CASSYRWGAFF.

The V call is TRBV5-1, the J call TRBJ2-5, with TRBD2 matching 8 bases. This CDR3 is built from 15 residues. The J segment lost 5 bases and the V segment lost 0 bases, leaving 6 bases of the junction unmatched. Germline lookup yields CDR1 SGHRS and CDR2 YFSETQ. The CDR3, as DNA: TGCGCCAGCAGCTTGGCGGCCGGGGGGGGCGAGACCCAGTACTTC. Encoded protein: CASSLAAGGGETQYF.

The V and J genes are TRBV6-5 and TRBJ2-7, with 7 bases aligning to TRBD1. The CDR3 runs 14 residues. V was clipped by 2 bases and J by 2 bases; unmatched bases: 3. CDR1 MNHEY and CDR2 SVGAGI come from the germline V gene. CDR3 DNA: TGTGCCAGCAGTTACGGGACAGACACCTACGAGCAGTACTTC. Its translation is CASSYGTDTYEQYF.

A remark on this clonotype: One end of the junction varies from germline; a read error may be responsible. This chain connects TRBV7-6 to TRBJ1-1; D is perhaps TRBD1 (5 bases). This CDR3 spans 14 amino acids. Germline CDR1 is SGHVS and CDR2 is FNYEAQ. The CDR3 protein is CASSLEPADTEALF. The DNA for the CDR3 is TGTGCCAGCAGCTTGGAACCAGCGGACACTGAAGCTTTATTT.

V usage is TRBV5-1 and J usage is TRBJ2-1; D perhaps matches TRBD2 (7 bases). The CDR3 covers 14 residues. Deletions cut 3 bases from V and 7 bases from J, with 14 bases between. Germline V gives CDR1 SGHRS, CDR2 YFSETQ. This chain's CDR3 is CASSSTGGRNEQFF. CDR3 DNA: TGCGCCAGCAGCTCTACGGGGGGCCGGAATGAGCAGTTCTTC.

CDR3 amino acids: CSARDPGGATNEKLFF. CDR3 DNA: TGCAGTGCTAGAGATCCCGGAGGTGCAACTAATGAAAAACTGTTTTTT. The gene calls are TRBV20-1 and TRBJ1-4; D is unclear. The CDR3 has 16 amino acids. Looked up from germline, CDR1 is DFQATT and CDR2 is SNEGSKA (reference sequence). V lost 0 bases and J 0 bases, leaving 11 bases between the germline ends.

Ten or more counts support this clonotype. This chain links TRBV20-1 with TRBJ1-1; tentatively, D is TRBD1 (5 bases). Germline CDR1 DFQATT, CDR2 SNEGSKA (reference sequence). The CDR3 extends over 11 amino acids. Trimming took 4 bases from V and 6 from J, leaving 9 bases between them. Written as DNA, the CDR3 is TGCAGTGCTACAGGGTGGGCTGAAGCTTTCTTT. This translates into CSATGWAEAFF.

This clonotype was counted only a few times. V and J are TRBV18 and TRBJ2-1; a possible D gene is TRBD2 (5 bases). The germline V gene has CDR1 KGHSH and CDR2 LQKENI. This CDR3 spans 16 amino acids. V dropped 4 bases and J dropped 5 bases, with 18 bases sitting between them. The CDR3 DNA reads TGTGCCAGCTCACTCTACGAGGCGGGCCTAAACAATGAGCAGTTCTTC. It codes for CASSLYEAGLNNEQFF.

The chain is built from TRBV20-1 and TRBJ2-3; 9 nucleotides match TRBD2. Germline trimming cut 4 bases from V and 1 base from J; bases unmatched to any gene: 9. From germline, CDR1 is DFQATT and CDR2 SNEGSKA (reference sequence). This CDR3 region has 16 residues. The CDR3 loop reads CSAIAGGIGGTDTQYF. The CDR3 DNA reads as TGCAGTGCTATTGCGGGGGGGATAGGGGGCACAGATACGCAGTATTTT.